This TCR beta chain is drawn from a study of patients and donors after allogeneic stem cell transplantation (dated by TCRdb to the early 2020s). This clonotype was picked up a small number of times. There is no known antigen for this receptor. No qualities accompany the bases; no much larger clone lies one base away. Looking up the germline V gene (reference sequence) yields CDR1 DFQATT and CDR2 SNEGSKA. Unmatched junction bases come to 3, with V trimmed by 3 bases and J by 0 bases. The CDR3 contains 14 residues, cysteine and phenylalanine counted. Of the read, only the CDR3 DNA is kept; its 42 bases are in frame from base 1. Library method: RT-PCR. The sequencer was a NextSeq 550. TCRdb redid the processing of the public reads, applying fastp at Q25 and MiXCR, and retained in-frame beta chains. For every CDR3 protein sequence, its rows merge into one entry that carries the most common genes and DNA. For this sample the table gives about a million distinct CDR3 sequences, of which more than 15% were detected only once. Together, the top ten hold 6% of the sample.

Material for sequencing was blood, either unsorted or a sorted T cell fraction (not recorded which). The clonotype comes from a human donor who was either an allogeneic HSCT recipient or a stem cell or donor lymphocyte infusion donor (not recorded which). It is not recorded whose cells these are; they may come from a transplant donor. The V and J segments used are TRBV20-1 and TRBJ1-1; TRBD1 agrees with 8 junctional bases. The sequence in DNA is TGCAGTGCTAGTCAGGGGGCTTTGAACACTGAAGCTTTCTTT. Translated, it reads CSASQGALNTEAFF.